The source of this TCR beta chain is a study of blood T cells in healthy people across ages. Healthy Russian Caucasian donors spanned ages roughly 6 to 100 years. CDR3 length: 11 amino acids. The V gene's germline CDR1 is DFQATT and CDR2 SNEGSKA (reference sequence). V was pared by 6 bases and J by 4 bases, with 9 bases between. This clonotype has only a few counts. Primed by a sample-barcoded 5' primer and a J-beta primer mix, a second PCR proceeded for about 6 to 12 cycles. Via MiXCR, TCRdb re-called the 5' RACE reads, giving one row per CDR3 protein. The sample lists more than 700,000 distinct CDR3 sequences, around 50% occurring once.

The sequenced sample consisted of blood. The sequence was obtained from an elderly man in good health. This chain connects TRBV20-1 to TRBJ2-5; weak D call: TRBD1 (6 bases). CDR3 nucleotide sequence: TGCAGTGCCCACAGGGTAGAGACCCAGTACTTC. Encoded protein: CSAHRVETQYF.